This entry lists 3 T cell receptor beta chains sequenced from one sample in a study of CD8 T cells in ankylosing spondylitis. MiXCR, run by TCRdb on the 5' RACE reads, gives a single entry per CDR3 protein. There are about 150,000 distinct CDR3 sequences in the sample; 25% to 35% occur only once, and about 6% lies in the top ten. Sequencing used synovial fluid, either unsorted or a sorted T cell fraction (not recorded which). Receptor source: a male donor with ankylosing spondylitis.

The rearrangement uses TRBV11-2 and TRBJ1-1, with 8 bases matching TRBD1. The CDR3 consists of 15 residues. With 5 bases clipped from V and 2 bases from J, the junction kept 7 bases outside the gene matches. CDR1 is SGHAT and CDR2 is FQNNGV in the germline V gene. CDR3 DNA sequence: TGTGCCAGCAGCCCACGACAGGGGACCAACACTGAAGCTTTCTTT. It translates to CASSPRQGTNTEAFF.

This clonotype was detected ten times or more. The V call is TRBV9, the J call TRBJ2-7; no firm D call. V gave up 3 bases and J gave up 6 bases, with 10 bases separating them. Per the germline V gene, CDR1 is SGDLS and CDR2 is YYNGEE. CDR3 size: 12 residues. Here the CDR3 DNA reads TGTGCCAGCAGCGGCAGCGTCGGCGAGCAGTACTTC. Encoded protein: CASSGSVGEQYF.

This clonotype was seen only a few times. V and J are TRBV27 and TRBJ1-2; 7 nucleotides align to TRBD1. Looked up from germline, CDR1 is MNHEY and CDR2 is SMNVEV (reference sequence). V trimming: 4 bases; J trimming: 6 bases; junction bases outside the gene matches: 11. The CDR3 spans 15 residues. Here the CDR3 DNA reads TGTGCCAGCAGTTCCCGACAGGGAAACACCCATGGCTACACCTTC. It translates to CASSSRQGNTHGYTF.